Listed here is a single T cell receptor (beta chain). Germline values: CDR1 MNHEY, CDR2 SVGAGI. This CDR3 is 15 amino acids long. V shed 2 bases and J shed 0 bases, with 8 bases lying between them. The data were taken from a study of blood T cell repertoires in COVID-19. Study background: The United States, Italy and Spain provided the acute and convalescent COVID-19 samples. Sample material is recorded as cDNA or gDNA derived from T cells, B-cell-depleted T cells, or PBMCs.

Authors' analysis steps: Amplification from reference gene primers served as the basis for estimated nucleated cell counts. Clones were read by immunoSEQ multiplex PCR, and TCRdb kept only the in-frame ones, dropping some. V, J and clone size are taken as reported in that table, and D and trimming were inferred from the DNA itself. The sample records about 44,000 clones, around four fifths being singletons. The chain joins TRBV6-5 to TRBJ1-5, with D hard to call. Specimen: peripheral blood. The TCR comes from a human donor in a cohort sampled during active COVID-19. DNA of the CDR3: TGTGCCAGCAGTTACCGTATGTATAGCAATCAGCCCCAGCATTTT. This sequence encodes CASSYRMYSNQPQHF.